This TCR beta chain stems from a study of cytomegalovirus exposure and HLA in healthy donors. This PCR relied on a set of 60 Vbeta primers and 13 Jbeta primers. The table came from immunoSEQ multiplex PCR; TCRdb's copy has only in-frame clones and leaves some out. In the table there are around 130,000 clones, more than 70% of which are singletons. Donors in the study were healthy people who gave bone marrow. Study observations and caveats: Analyses of presence and absence presupposed an approximately uniform sequencing depth across donors.

A word on this clone: What it binds is unknown.

Germline V gene sequence: CDR1 LGHNA, CDR2 YNFKEQ. Trimming took off 1 base at V and 0 bases at J, with 10 bases between the two ends. This CDR3 is built from 15 residues. The specimen was PBMCs. This chain links TRBV4-2 with TRBJ2-7; the D is unclear. The TCR originated in a woman aged 55-70 years in good health and CMV-seronegative. CDR3 protein: CASSQGTASSYEQYF. Here the CDR3 DNA reads TGTGCCAGCAGCCAAGGAACAGCATCCTCCTACGAGCAGTACTTC.